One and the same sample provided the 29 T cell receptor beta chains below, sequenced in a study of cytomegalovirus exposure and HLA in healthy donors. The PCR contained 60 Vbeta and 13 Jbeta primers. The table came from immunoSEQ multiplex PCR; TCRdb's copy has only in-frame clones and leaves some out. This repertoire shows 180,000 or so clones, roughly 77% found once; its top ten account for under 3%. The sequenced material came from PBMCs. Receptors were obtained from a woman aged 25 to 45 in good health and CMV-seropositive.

The CDR3 loop reads CASSHGTSGETGELFF. The DNA for the CDR3 is TGTGCCAGCAGTCATGGGACGAGCGGGGAAACCGGGGAGCTGTTTTTT. The chain links TRBV27 to TRBJ2-2; 7 bases align to TRBD2. V gave up 5 bases and J gave up 5 bases; unmatched junction bases: 11. Germline CDR1 MNHEY, CDR2 SMNVEV (reference sequence). The CDR3 extends over 16 amino acids.

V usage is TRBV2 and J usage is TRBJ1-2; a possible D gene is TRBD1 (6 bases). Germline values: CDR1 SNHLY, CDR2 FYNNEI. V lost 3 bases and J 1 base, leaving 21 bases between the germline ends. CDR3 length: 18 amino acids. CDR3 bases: TGTGCCAGCAGTGACCTATTGAGTTATAACAGGGTTAACTATGGCTACACCTTC. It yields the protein CASSDLLSYNRVNYGYTF.

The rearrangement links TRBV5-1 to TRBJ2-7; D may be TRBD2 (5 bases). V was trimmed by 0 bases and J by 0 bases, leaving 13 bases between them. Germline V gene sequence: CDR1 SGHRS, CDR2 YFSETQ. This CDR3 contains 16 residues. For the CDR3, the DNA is TGCGCCAGCAGCTTGGGCGTAGGGAGTAGCTCCTACGAGCAGTACTTC. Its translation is CASSLGVGSSSYEQYF.

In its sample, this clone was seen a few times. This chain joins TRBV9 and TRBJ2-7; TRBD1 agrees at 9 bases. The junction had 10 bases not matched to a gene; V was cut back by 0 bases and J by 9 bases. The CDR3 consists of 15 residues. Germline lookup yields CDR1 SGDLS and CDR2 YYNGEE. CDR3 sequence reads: CASSVDGDRERGQYF. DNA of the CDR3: TGTGCCAGCAGCGTAGACGGGGACAGGGAAAGAGGGCAGTACTTC. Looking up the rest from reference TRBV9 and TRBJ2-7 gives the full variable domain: DSGVTQTPKHLITATGQRVTLRCSPRSGDLSVYWYQQSLDQGLQFLIQYYNGEERAKGNILERFSAQQFPDLHSELNLSSLELGDSALYFCASSVDGDRERGQYFGPGTRLTVT.

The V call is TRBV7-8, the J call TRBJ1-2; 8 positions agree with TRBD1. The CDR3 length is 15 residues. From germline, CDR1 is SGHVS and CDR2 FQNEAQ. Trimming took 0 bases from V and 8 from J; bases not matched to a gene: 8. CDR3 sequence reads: CASSLASDRDRGYTF. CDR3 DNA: TGTGCCAGCAGCTTAGCGTCGGACAGGGACCGGGGCTACACCTTC.

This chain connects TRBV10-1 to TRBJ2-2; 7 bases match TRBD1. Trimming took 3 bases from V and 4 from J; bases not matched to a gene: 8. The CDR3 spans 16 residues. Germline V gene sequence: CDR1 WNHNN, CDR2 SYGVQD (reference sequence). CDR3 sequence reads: CASSDIGGRSTGELFF. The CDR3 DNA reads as TGCGCCAGCAGTGACATAGGGGGCCGAAGCACCGGGGAGCTGTTTTTT.

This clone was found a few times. The CDR3 region is CASSAVDRVEEKLFF. The CDR3, as DNA: TGTGCCAGCAGTGCCGTCGACAGGGTGGAAGAAAAACTGTTTTTT. The genes are TRBV28 and TRBJ1-4; TRBD1 matches 7 bases. This CDR3 has 15 amino acids. The trim removed 5 bases at V and 8 bases at J, leaving 11 bases unmatched. Germline-derived CDR1 and CDR2 are MDHEN and SYDVKM.

This CDR3 reads CASSLMPGQGALGQFF. In DNA form, the CDR3 reads TGTGCCAGCAGCCTAATGCCGGGACAGGGGGCTCTTGGGCAGTTCTTC. The chain recombines TRBV7-2 with TRBJ2-1; TRBD1 agrees at 12 bases. Germline V gene sequence: CDR1 SGHTA, CDR2 FQGNSA. Trimming cost V 5 bases and J 12 bases; bases outside gene matches: 14. The CDR3 runs to 16 residues.

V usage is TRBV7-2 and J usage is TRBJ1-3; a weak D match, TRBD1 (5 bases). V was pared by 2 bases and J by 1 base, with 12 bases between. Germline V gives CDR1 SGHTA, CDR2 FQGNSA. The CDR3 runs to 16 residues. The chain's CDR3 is CASSLLGRVSGNTIYF. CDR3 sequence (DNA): TGTGCCAGCAGCTTACTTGGCAGGGTGTCTGGAAACACCATATATTTT.

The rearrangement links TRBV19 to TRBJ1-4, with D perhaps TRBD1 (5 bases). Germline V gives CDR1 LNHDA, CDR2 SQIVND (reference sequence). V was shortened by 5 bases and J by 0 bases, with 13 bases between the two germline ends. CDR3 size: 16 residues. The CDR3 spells CASSVTGAATNEKLFF. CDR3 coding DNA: TGTGCCAGTAGTGTTACAGGAGCCGCAACTAATGAAAAACTGTTTTTT.

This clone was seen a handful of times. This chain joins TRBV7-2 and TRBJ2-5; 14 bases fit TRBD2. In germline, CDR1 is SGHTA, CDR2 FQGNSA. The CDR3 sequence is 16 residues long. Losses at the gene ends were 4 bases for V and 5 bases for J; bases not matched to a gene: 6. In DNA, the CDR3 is TGTGCCAGCAGCTCCAGACTAGCGGGGGGGCGGGAGACCCAGTACTTC. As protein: CASSSRLAGGRETQYF.

Written as DNA, the CDR3 is TGTGCCAGCAGCGTAGGGGACAGAGGATTTCAAGAGACCCAGTACTTC. Amino acid sequence: CASSVGDRGFQETQYF. The chain employs TRBV9 and TRBJ2-5; 7 nucleotides align to TRBD1. V shed 0 bases and J 2 bases; nucleotides not matched to a gene: 7. CDR3 length equals 16 residues. Germline V gene data show CDR1 as SGDLS and CDR2 as YYNGEE. Together with reference TRBV9 and TRBJ2-5, the CDR3 gives the full variable domain: DSGVTQTPKHLITATGQRVTLRCSPRSGDLSVYWYQQSLDQGLQFLIQYYNGEERAKGNILERFSAQQFPDLHSELNLSSLELGDSALYFCASSVGDRGFQETQYFGPGTRLLVL.

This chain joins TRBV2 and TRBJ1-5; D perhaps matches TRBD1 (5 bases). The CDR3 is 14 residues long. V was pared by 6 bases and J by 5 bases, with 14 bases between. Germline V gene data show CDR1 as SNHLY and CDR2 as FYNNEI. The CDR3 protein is CASRASGLYQPQHF. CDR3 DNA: TGTGCCAGCAGGGCATCAGGGCTGTATCAGCCCCAGCATTTT.

In DNA form, the CDR3 reads TGCGCCAGCAGTCAATCGTGGGTTGGAAGGGGGACCCAGTACTTC. This sequence encodes CASSQSWVGRGTQYF. V gene TRBV23-1 combines with J gene TRBJ2-5, with D possibly TRBD1 on 5 matching bases. TRBV23-1 is filed as an ORF, its function uncertain. The CDR3 runs to 15 residues. Deletions cut 0 bases from V and 7 bases from J, with 15 bases between.

CDR3 sequence: CASTVEENSNQPQHF. The CDR3 nucleotides read TGCGCCAGCACTGTAGAGGAGAATAGCAATCAGCCCCAGCATTTT. The V gene is TRBV5-1, the J gene TRBJ1-5; the D is unclear. Germline V CDR1 and CDR2: SGHRS, YFSETQ. This CDR3 contains 15 residues. With 6 bases removed from V and 0 bases from J, the gap between germline ends came to 13 bases.

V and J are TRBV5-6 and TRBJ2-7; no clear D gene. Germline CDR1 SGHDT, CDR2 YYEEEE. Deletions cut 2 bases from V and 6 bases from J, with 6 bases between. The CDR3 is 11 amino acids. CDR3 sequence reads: CASSFQREQYF. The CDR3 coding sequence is TGTGCCAGCAGCTTCCAGCGCGAGCAGTACTTC.

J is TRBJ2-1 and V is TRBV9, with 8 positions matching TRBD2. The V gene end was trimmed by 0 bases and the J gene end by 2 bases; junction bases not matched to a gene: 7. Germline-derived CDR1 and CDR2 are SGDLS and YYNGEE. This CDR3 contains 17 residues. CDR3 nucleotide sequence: TGTGCCAGCAGCGTAGGGACCGGGAGGGGCACCTACAATGAGCAGTTCTTC. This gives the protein CASSVGTGRGTYNEQFF.

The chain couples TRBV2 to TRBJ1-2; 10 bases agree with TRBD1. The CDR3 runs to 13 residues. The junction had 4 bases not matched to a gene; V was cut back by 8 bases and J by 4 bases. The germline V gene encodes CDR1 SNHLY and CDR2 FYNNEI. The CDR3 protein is CASRDRGVYGYTF. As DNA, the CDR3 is TGTGCCAGCCGGGACAGGGGCGTCTATGGCTACACCTTC. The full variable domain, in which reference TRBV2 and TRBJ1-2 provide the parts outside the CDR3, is EPEVTQTPSHQVTQMGQEVILRCVPISNHLYFYWYRQILGQKVEFLVSFYNNEISEKSEIFDDQFSVERPDGSNFTLKIRSTKLEDSAMYFCASRDRGVYGYTFGSGTRLTVV.

CDR3 sequence (DNA): TGCGCCAGCAGCCCCCAGACAGGTCCAAATCAGCCCCAGCATTTT. Translating gives CASSPQTGPNQPQHF. This chain connects TRBV5-1 to TRBJ1-5, with D possibly TRBD1 on 6 matching bases. V was clipped by 4 bases and J by 4 bases, with 15 bases between them. This CDR3 region has 15 residues. Germline V gene sequence: CDR1 SGHRS, CDR2 YFSETQ.

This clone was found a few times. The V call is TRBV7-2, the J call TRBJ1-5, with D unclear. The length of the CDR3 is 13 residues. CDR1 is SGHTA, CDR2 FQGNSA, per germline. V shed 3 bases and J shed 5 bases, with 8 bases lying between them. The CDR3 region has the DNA TGTGCCAGCAGCTTCGGGAGGGATCAGCCCCAGCATTTT. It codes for CASSFGRDQPQHF.

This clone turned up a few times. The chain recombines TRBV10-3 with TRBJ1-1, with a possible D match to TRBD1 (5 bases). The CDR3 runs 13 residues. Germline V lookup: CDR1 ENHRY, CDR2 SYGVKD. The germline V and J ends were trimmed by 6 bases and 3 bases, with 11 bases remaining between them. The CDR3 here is CAISRTGDTEAFF. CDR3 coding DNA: TGTGCCATCAGCCGGACGGGGGACACTGAAGCTTTCTTT.

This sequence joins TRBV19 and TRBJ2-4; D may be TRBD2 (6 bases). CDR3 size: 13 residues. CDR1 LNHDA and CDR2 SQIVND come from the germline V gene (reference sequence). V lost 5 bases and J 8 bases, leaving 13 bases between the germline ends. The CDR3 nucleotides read TGTGCCAGTAGTTACTCCGGGGAGGACATTCAGTACTTC. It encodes CASSYSGEDIQYF.

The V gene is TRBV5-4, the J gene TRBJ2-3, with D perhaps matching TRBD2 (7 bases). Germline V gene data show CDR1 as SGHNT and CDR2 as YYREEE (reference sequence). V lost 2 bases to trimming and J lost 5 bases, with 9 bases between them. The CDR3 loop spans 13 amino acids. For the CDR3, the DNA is TGTGCCAGCAGCTTTAGGGGGGGAGATACGCAGTATTTT. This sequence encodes CASSFRGGDTQYF.

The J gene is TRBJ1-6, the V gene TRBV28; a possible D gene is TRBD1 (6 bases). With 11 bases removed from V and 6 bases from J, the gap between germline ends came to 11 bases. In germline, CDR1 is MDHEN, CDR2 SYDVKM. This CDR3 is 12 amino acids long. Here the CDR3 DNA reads TGTGCCGTGCAGGGGTCTAATTCACCCCTCCACTTT. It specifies CAVQGSNSPLHF.

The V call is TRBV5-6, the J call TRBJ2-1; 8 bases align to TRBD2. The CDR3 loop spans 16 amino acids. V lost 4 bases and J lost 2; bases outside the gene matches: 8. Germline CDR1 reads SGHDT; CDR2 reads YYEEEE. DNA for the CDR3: TGTGCCAGCAGCCCAGTTCGGGGACTAGCCTACAATGAGCAGTTCTTC. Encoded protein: CASSPVRGLAYNEQFF.

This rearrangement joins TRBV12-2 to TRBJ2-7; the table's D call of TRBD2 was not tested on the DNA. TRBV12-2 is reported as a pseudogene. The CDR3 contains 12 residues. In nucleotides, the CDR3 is TGTGCAAGTCGCCCCTTGGAGGACGAGCAGTACTTC. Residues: CASRPLEDEQYF.

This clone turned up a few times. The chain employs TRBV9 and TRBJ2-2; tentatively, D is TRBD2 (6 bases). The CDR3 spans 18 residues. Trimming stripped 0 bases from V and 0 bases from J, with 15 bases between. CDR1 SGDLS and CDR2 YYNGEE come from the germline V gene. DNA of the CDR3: TGTGCCAGCAGCGTAGCTACGGTGGCGGGGCCGAACACCGGGGAGCTGTTTTTT. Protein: CASSVATVAGPNTGELFF.

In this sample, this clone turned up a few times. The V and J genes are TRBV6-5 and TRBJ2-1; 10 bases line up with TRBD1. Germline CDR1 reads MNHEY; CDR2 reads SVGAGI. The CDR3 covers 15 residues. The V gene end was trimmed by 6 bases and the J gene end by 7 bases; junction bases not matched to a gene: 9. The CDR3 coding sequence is TGTGCCAGCAGCATCACGGGGACAGGGGATAATGAGCAGTTCTTC. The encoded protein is CASSITGTGDNEQFF.

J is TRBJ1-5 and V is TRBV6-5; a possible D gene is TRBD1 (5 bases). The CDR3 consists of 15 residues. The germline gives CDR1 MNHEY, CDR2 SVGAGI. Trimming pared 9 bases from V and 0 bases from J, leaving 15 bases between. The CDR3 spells CASSPGGNSNQPQHF. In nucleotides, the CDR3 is TGTGCCAGTTCTCCGGGGGGAAATAGCAATCAGCCCCAGCATTTT.